A selection of T cell receptor beta chains follows, all from one sample in a study of T cells in Graves' hyperthyroidism and ophthalmopathy. TCRdb reanalysed the multiplex PCR reads using MiXCR and keeps one entry per CDR3 protein. The sample has 300,000 to 400,000 distinct CDR3 sequences, roughly an eighth seen once; the top ten hold around 9.2%. Sequencing was performed on blood. All receptors derive from a woman between 18 and 30 years old with Graves' hyperthyroidism. CDR3s include the opening cysteine and the closing phenylalanine or tryptophan. The D gene is left open where the match is weak. Size is stated for part of the rows, as once, few or many counts, or as a class when the clone is expanded.

size	D	V	J	CDR3	DNA
many	.	TRBV27	TRBJ2-5	CASSTRTEETQYF	TGTGCCAGCAGTACCCGGACGGAAGAGACCCAGTACTTC
many	.	TRBV20-1	TRBJ2-5	CSARVSGPETQYF	TGCAGTGCTAGAGTTTCGGGACCAGAGACCCAGTACTTC
.	.	TRBV5-4	TRBJ2-5	CASSPGDVRTQYF	TGTGCCAGCAGCCCAGGGGACGTTAGGACCCAGTACTTC
.	TRBD1	TRBV6-5	TRBJ2-7	CASSFLDRDEQYF	TGTGCCAGCAGTTTTCTCGACAGGGACGAGCAGTACTTC
few	.	TRBV15	TRBJ2-5	CATSRDITGRETQYF	TGTGCCACCAGCAGAGATATCACAGGGCGGGAGACCCAGTACTTC
many	.	TRBV24-1	TRBJ2-6	CATSDRGAGANVLTF	TGTGCCACCAGTGATCGAGGGGCTGGGGCCAACGTCCTGACTTTC
many	.	TRBV4-1	TRBJ2-7	CASSQDFAVIAYEQYF	TGCGCCAGCAGCCAAGATTTCGCGGTTATTGCCTACGAGCAGTACTTC
many	.	TRBV7-6	TRBJ2-1	CASSLAPGGIREQFF	TGTGCCAGCAGCTTAGCCCCCGGGGGCATCAGGGAGCAGTTCTTC
.	.	TRBV9	TRBJ2-5	CARRTDIETQYF	TGTGCCAGAAGGACAGATATAGAGACCCAGTACTTC
many	.	TRBV20-1	TRBJ1-1	CSAPPDNGQPEAFF	TGCAGTGCCCCTCCCGATAACGGACAGCCTGAAGCTTTCTTT
many	.	TRBV9	TRBJ2-1	CASSPDPGNEQFF	TGTGCCAGCAGCCCGGACCCGGGGAATGAGCAGTTCTTC
many	.	TRBV3-1	TRBJ1-1	CASSPYVEGDTEAFF	TGTGCCAGCAGCCCGTATGTGGAGGGAGACACTGAAGCTTTCTTT
many	.	TRBV20-1	TRBJ2-7	CSARARLNYEQYF	TGCAGTGCTAGGGCTCGACTTAACTACGAGCAGTACTTC
many	.	TRBV2	TRBJ2-7	CASSEGQGSRYEQYF	TGTGCCAGCAGTGAAGGCCAGGGGTCCCGGTACGAGCAGTACTTC
.	.	TRBV7-9	TRBJ2-7	CASSFLATHYEQYF	TGTGCCAGCAGCTTTTTGGCCACCCACTACGAGCAGTACTTC
.	.	TRBV7-2	TRBJ2-5	CASSGWTYPETQYF	TGTGCCAGCAGCGGCTGGACTTACCCTGAGACCCAGTACTTC
few	TRBD1	TRBV12-5	TRBJ2-2	CASGSWTGVSGELFF	TGTGCTAGTGGGTCCTGGACAGGGGTTTCCGGGGAGCTGTTTTTT
many	.	TRBV11-2	TRBJ2-7	CASSLEGLASEQYF	TGTGCCAGCAGCTTAGAGGGGCTAGCAAGCGAGCAGTACTTC
many	.	TRBV29-1	TRBJ1-4	CSVGVDGSNEKLFF	TGCAGCGTTGGGGTGGACGGATCTAATGAAAAACTGTTTTTT
many	.	TRBV27	TRBJ1-1	CASRKPWDAEAFF	TGTGCCAGCAGAAAGCCGTGGGACGCGGAAGCTTTCTTT
many	.	TRBV7-9	TRBJ2-1	CASSLRGTLWNEQFF	TGTGCCAGCAGCCTACGGGGGACTTTGTGGAATGAGCAGTTCTTC
.	.	TRBV6-1	TRBJ2-7	CASTPADDYEQYF	TGTGCCAGCACCCCGGCGGATGACTACGAGCAGTACTTC
many	.	TRBV6-2/TRBV6-3	TRBJ1-5	CASTRGASNQPQHF	TGTGCCAGCACGAGGGGCGCAAGCAATCAGCCCCAGCATTTT
many	TRBD1	TRBV18	TRBJ2-7	CASSLDRLSSYKQYF	TGTGCCAGCTCACTGGACAGGCTAAGCTCCTACAAGCAGTACTTC
many	.	TRBV6-2/TRBV6-3	TRBJ1-5	CASSYSAGMNQPQHF	TGTGCCAGCAGTTACTCGGCAGGAATGAATCAGCCCCAGCATTTT